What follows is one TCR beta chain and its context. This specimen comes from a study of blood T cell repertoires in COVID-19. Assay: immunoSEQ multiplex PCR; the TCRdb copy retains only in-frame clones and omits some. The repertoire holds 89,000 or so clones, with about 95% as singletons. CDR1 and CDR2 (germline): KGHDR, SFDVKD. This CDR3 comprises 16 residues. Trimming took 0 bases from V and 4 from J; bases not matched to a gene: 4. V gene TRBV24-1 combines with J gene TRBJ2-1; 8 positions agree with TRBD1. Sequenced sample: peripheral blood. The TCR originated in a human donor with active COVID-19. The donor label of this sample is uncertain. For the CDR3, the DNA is TGTGCCACCAGTGATTTGGCAGGGGGCGCGTACAATGAGCAGTTCTTC. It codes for CATSDLAGGAYNEQFF.